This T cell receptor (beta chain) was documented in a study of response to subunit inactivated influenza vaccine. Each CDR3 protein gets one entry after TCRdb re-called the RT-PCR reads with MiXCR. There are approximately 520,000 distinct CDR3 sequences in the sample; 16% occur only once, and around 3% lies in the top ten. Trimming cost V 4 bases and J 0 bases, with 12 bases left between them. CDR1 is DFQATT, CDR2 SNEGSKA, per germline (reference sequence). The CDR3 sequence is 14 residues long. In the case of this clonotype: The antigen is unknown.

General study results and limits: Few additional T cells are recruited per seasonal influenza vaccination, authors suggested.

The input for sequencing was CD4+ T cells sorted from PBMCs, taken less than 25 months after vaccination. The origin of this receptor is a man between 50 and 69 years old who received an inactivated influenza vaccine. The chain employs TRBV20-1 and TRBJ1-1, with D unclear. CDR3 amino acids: CSAIRSFMNTEAFF. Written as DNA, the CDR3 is TGCAGTGCTATAAGATCCTTCATGAACACTGAAGCTTTCTTT.